These 17 T cell receptor beta chains were sequenced from one sample in a study of early T cells in non-severe SARS-CoV-2 infection. One entry per CDR3 protein, called by TCRdb with MiXCR from the 5' RACE reads. The sample lists some 77,000 distinct CDR3 sequences, roughly an eighth seen once, with around 15% in the top ten. The material sequenced was whole blood, taken at baseline. The origin of the receptors is an adult who was a healthcare worker with PCR-confirmed SARS-CoV-2 infection or an uninfected control (not recorded which). The donor label of this sample is uncertain.

A few counts support this clonotype. This sequence joins TRBV21-1 and TRBJ2-1; the table calls TRBD2, which could not be checked here. TRBV21-1 is a pseudogene segment. There are 15 residues in the CDR3. The CDR3 DNA is TGTGCCAGCAGCAAGTCCAGCGGAGCCTACAATGAGCAGTTCTTC. This gives the protein CASSKSSGAYNEQFF.

The rearrangement uses TRBV9 and TRBJ2-1; 7 bases align to TRBD1. The CDR3 sequence is 14 residues long. Germline CDR1 and CDR2: SGDLS and YYNGEE. V lost 7 bases to trimming and J lost 1 base; unmatched junction nucleotides: 5. The CDR3 sequence: CASGTGQSYNEQFF. DNA of the CDR3: TGTGCCAGCGGCACGGGACAGTCCTACAATGAGCAGTTCTTC.

This sequence joins TRBV12-3 or TRBV12-4 and TRBJ2-7, with TRBD2 identical over 7 bases. The J segment lost 4 bases and the V segment lost 3 bases, leaving 12 bases of the junction unmatched. The CDR3 contains 16 residues. The CDR3 DNA reads TGTGCCAGCAGTTTGGGGGGAGGGCAACTCCGTTACGAGCAGTACTTC. Translation gives CASSLGGGQLRYEQYF.

The chain links TRBV4-3 to TRBJ1-6, with no clear D. CDR1 is LGHNA, CDR2 YSLEER, per germline. Trimming removed 2 bases at V and 0 bases at J, with 8 bases between. The CDR3 extends over 16 amino acids. The CDR3 nucleotides are TGCGCCAGCAGCCAATCGGGGTACTCCTATAATTCACCCCTCCACTTT. This codes for CASSQSGYSYNSPLHF.

This clonotype has only a few counts. This chain links TRBV7-2 with TRBJ2-2, with D possibly being TRBD2 (6 bases). Deletions cut 2 bases from V and 6 bases from J, with 13 bases between. The length of the CDR3 is 15 residues. Germline CDR1 SGHTA, CDR2 FQGNSA. CDR3 residues: CASSLFLGGAGELFF. The CDR3 nucleotides are TGTGCCAGCAGCTTATTCCTCGGGGGAGCCGGGGAGCTGTTTTTT.

V and J are TRBV14 and TRBJ1-1, with 8 bases identical to TRBD1. This CDR3 region has 15 residues. Looked up from germline, CDR1 is SGHDN and CDR2 is FVKESK. V shed 5 bases and J 1 base; nucleotides not matched to a gene: 6. The CDR3 protein is CASSTPQGENTEAFF. The DNA for the CDR3 is TGTGCCAGCAGCACTCCACAGGGGGAGAACACTGAAGCTTTCTTT. The variable domain in full, with the rest retrieved from reference TRBV14 and TRBJ1-1, is EAGVTQFPSHSVIEKGQTVTLRCDPISGHDNLYWYRRVMGKEIKFLLHFVKESKQDESGMPNNRFLAERTGGTYSTLKVQPAELEDSGVYFCASSTPQGENTEAFFGQGTRLTVV.

This clonotype was found many times. The rearrangement joins TRBV24-1 to TRBJ2-2; 7 bases fit TRBD1. CDR1 is KGHDR and CDR2 is SFDVKD in the germline V gene. This CDR3 has 14 residues. The J segment lost 1 base and the V segment lost 9 bases, leaving 4 bases of the junction unmatched. The CDR3 nucleotides are TGTGCCACCCTGCGACAGGGGAACACCGGGGAGCTGTTTTTT. Protein sequence: CATLRQGNTGELFF.

This clonotype came up many times. The chain combines TRBV20-1 with TRBJ2-7; tentatively, D is TRBD1 or TRBD2 (5 bases each). The V gene lost 3 bases and the J gene lost 3 bases, with 12 bases spanning the gap. There are 13 residues in the CDR3. Germline V lookup: CDR1 DFQATT, CDR2 SNEGSKA (reference sequence). CDR3 sequence (DNA): TGCAGTGCTAGCCCCGGGACCTACTACGAGCAGTACTTC. Its protein product is CSASPGTYYEQYF.

This clonotype was counted between two and nine times. The rearrangement links TRBV6-6 to TRBJ2-5, with D perhaps TRBD1 or TRBD2 (5 bases each). The CDR3 runs 14 residues. Looked up from germline, CDR1 is MNHNY and CDR2 is SVGAGI (reference sequence). V was trimmed by 0 bases and J by 5 bases, leaving 10 bases between them. CDR3 sequence reads: CASSYSGAGETQYF. The CDR3 bases are TGTGCCAGCAGTTACTCCGGGGCTGGGGAGACCCAGTACTTC.

The genes are TRBV30 and TRBJ1-1; D gene uncertain. There are 14 residues in the CDR3. Trimming removed 3 bases from V and 10 bases from J, with 21 bases in between. Germline CDR1 GTSNPN, CDR2 SVGIG (reference sequence). CDR3 in DNA: TGTGCCTGGAGCGACATTCCGGCGAATTTAGCAGCTTTCTTT. As protein: CAWSDIPANLAAFF.

The chain has TRBV6-1 and TRBJ2-3; tentatively, D is TRBD2 (7 bases). CDR3 length equals 17 residues. V was pared by 7 bases and J by 5 bases, with 25 bases between. Per germline, CDR1 MNHNS and CDR2 SASEGT. The CDR3 loop is CASTPQSGGGVGDTQYF. The CDR3 DNA is TGTGCCAGCACGCCCCAGTCGGGCGGGGGCGTAGGAGATACGCAGTATTTT.

This clonotype was found a few times. The chain links TRBV7-6 to TRBJ2-1; 14 bases line up with TRBD2. V dropped 8 bases and J dropped 9; count of bases not matched to a gene: 6. Germline V lookup: CDR1 SGHVS, CDR2 FNYEAQ. The CDR3 contains 14 residues. The chain's CDR3 is CASSSGLAGVEQFF. The CDR3 DNA sequence: TGTGCCAGCTCCTCGGGACTAGCGGGAGTTGAGCAGTTCTTC.

This clonotype was picked up a small number of times. This rearrangement joins TRBV13 to TRBJ2-1; perhaps TRBD1 as D (7 bases). Between the trimmed V and J ends, which lost 5 bases and 2 bases, there was a span of 16 bases. The germline CDR1 and CDR2 sequences are PRHDT and FYEKMQ (reference sequence). The CDR3 is made up of 16 amino acids. The CDR3 DNA is TGTGCCAGCAGCCAACTTACAGGGGAGGCCTACAATGAGCAGTTCTTC. The encoded protein is CASSQLTGEAYNEQFF.

This clonotype has a handful of counts. The gene calls are TRBV2 and TRBJ2-3; 9 nucleotides align to TRBD2. V was clipped by 8 bases and J by 4 bases; unmatched bases: 10. The CDR3 runs 15 residues. Germline assignment: CDR1 SNHLY and CDR2 FYNNEI. The CDR3 reads CASGRGRAISDTQYF. CDR3 in DNA: TGTGCCAGCGGTCGCGGGAGGGCCATATCAGATACGCAGTATTTT.

CDR3 residues: CASRTQANVLTF. DNA of the CDR3: TGTGCCAGCAGGACACAGGCCAACGTCCTGACTTTC. This chain uses TRBV11-2 with TRBJ2-6, with D unclear. Looked up from germline, CDR1 is SGHAT and CDR2 is FQNNGV. The CDR3 has 12 amino acids. V was trimmed by 6 bases and J by 6 bases, leaving 6 bases between them.

The V gene is TRBV4-2, the J gene TRBJ2-3, with TRBD2 as a possible D gene (7 bases). This CDR3 comprises 17 residues. V lost 0 bases and J 2 bases, leaving 15 bases between the germline ends. Germline-derived CDR1 and CDR2 are LGHNA and YNFKEQ. CDR3 loop: CASSQDLTGGYTDTQYF. The CDR3 coding sequence is TGTGCCAGCAGCCAAGATTTAACGGGGGGCTACACAGATACGCAGTATTTT.

This clonotype was seen more than once but under ten times. J is TRBJ2-3 and V is TRBV6-5; 8 nucleotides match TRBD2. Trimming removed 2 bases from V and 5 bases from J; junction bases left unmatched: 3. The CDR3 extends over 14 amino acids. CDR1 and CDR2 from the germline V gene are MNHEY and SVGAGI. The CDR3 spells CASSYGSGVDTQYF. CDR3 nucleotide sequence: TGTGCCAGCAGTTACGGTAGCGGGGTAGATACGCAGTATTTT.